The present T cell receptor beta chain was sequenced within a study of radiotherapy plus CTLA-4 blockade in lung cancer. Study overall: Patients showed objective responses in about 18% of cases and disease control in under 35%.

There are 15 residues in the CDR3. Per germline, CDR1 MNHEY and CDR2 SMNVEV (reference sequence). V lost 6 bases and J 8 bases, leaving 22 bases between the germline ends. Regarding the study as a whole: With interferon-beta, early dynamics of blood T cell clones were reported to best predict response. There was expansion of tumor-derived TCR clones in blood after radiotherapy plus ipilimumab.

In the case of this clone: Its antigen is undetermined.

The data were produced by immunoSEQ multiplex PCR, yet TCRdb's version contains in-frame clones alone and is incomplete. The data contain around 38,000 clones, about 86% of them singletons. The V gene is TRBV27, the J gene TRBJ1-2; D might be TRBD1 (5 bases). This material consisted of peripheral blood, taken from a patient treated with radiotherapy plus ipilimumab. The sequence derives from a human donor with non-small cell lung cancer whose response to radiotherapy plus ipilimumab could not be evaluated. The CDR3 spells CASRIYGGSRGGYTF. In DNA form, the CDR3 reads TGTGCCAGCAGGATCTACGGGGGGTCCCGAGGGGGCTACACCTTC.